Following are 31 T cell receptor beta chains from one sample sequenced in a study of regulatory T cells in long-lasting Graves disease. Construction of the TCR beta libraries employed iRepertoire HTBI primers in conjunction with Arm-PCR of CDR3 regions. TCRdb independently ran MiXCR on the multiplex PCR reads; one entry per CDR3 protein. The sample includes about 320,000 distinct CDR3 sequences, about a sixth of them seen just once. Time point noted: newly diagnosed GD, antithyroid drugs for less than 3 months. RNA isolated from PBMCs was used to make the TCR library. Here the sequenced sample was peripheral blood mononuclear cells (PBMCs), taken at new diagnosis, from a patient treated with antithyroid drugs. The receptor source for this set is a female donor with Graves disease.

The sample holds many counts of this clonotype. The gene calls are TRBV20-1 and TRBJ1-6, with D uncertain. This CDR3 spans 17 amino acids. Looked up from germline, CDR1 is DFQATT and CDR2 is SNEGSKA (reference sequence). Trimming removed 6 bases at V and 0 bases at J, with 18 bases between. In nucleotides, the CDR3 is TGCAGTGCCATAGTGGGAAAACCTAGCTCCTATAATTCACCCCTCCACTTT. This codes for CSAIVGKPSSYNSPLHF.

This clonotype was seen many times. This sequence joins TRBV10-3 and TRBJ2-1; D is possibly TRBD2 (6 bases). The CDR3 has 13 amino acids. V gave up 7 bases and J gave up 8 bases, with 15 bases separating them. CDR1 is ENHRY, CDR2 SYGVKD, per germline. The CDR3 DNA reads TGTGCCATCACTCGGGAGAGTGTGGATGAGCAGTTCTTC. Protein product: CAITRESVDEQFF.

Turning to this clonotype: This may arise from a read error, as a much more abundant clone is one base away. This CDR3 is missing its conserved last phenylalanine or tryptophan, likely due to a read error. The J gene is TRBJ1-1, the V gene TRBV10-3; D is perhaps TRBD1 (5 bases). CDR3 length equals 14 residues. Germline V gives CDR1 ENHRY, CDR2 SYGVKD. CDR3 DNA: TGTGCCGTCAGTGGTGGGGGACTGAACACTGAAGCTTTCTCT. This sequence encodes CAVSGGGLNTEAFS.

This clonotype has a count of ten or more. The chain has TRBV7-8 and TRBJ2-1; TRBD2 matches at 8 bases. Trimming took 8 bases from V and 12 from J; bases not matched to a gene: 9. The CDR3 covers 12 residues. CDR1 and CDR2 from the germline V gene are SGHVS and FQNEAQ. The CDR3 loop reads CASRDGGGGQFF. CDR3 bases: TGTGCCAGCCGTGACGGGGGGGGCGGGCAGTTCTTC.

This clonotype was seen many times. The V call is TRBV12-3 or TRBV12-4, the J call TRBJ1-5; 7 positions match TRBD1. V was pared by 3 bases and J by 2 bases, with 7 bases of the junction left unmatched. This CDR3 has 16 amino acids. The CDR3 region is CASSLNPGQGNQPQHF. CDR3 nucleotide sequence: TGTGCCAGCAGTTTGAATCCCGGACAGGGCAATCAGCCCCAGCATTTT.

This clonotype came up many times. V and J are TRBV4-1 and TRBJ1-5; D gene ambiguous. The germline V and J ends were trimmed by 4 bases and 6 bases, with 13 bases remaining between them. Germline V lookup: CDR1 MGHRA, CDR2 YSYEKL. CDR3 size: 14 residues. In DNA form, the CDR3 reads TGCGCCAGCAGCCCGACCTTTTCGGTTCAGCCCCAGCATTTT. It is translated as CASSPTFSVQPQHF.

This clonotype was counted at least ten times. The gene calls are TRBV7-9 and TRBJ2-7, with TRBD2 as a possible D gene (6 bases). The length of the CDR3 is 15 residues. Germline loops: CDR1 SEHNR, CDR2 FQNEAQ (reference sequence). Between the trimmed V and J ends, which lost 5 bases and 0 bases, there was a span of 14 bases. The CDR3 nucleotides read TGTGCCAGCAGCGCCCCCGGGAGAAGCTCCTACGAGCAGTACTTC. This translates into CASSAPGRSSYEQYF.

As for this clonotype: No conserved phenylalanine or tryptophan ends this CDR3, so it is likely a read error. The genes are TRBV3-1 and TRBJ2-3; D may be TRBD1 or TRBD2 (5 bases each). With 5 bases removed from V and 0 bases from J, the gap between germline ends came to 12 bases. The CDR3 has 15 residues. Germline V gene data show CDR1 as LGHDT and CDR2 as YNNKEL (reference sequence). As DNA, the CDR3 is TGTGCCAGCAGCTCCCTCGGGGCTAGCACAGATACGCAGTATTGT. Residues: CASSSLGASTDTQYC.

In its sample, this clonotype was seen many times. This chain connects TRBV28 to TRBJ2-7; D gene uncertain. The CDR3 totals 14 residues. V was pared by 6 bases and J by 7 bases, with 19 bases between. The germline CDR1 and CDR2 sequences are MDHEN and SYDVKM. CDR3 sequence reads: CASRPVVGSGEQYF. As DNA, the CDR3 is TGTGCCAGCAGACCAGTTGTGGGTTCCGGGGAGCAGTACTTC.

This clonotype appeared many times. V is TRBV5-1 and J is TRBJ2-2; D possibly corresponds to TRBD1 (5 bases). There are 18 residues in the CDR3. CDR1 is SGHRS, CDR2 YFSETQ, per germline. Deletions cut 0 bases from V and 2 bases from J, with 17 bases between. DNA of the CDR3: TGCGCCAGCAGCTTGGTTGGCAGGGAAGTTTCCAACACCGGGGAGCTGTTTTTT. Translation: CASSLVGREVSNTGELFF.

This clonotype was counted ten times or more. The chain combines TRBV11-1 with TRBJ2-1; the match to TRBD2 covers 7 bases. The germline V gene encodes CDR1 SGHAT and CDR2 FQDESV (reference sequence). The CDR3 runs to 13 residues. Trimming took 9 bases from V and 8 from J; bases not matched to a gene: 10. CDR3 DNA sequence: TGTGCCAGTAAGAGGGACTATGGGCATGAGCAGTTCTTC. Its translation: CASKRDYGHEQFF.

This clonotype was found many times. The V and J genes are TRBV7-8 and TRBJ2-7; 14 nucleotides match TRBD2. The germline V gene encodes CDR1 SGHVS and CDR2 FQNEAQ. V dropped 5 bases and J dropped 1; count of bases not matched to a gene: 7. The CDR3 has 17 residues. The CDR3 DNA follows: TGTGCCAGCAGCCGTGGGACTAGCGGGAGTATTTCCTACGAGCAGTACTTC. It specifies CASSRGTSGSISYEQYF.

This clonotype was recorded many times. The rearrangement links TRBV18 to TRBJ2-1, with unresolved D. This CDR3 region has 14 residues. The germline V gene has CDR1 KGHSH and CDR2 LQKENI. The germline V and J ends were trimmed by 0 bases and 8 bases, with 11 bases remaining between them. CDR3 DNA sequence: TGTGCCAGCTCACCACCCGGTGGGTGGGATGAGCAGTTCTTC. This translates into CASSPPGGWDEQFF.

The V and J genes are TRBV12-3 or TRBV12-4 and TRBJ2-2; D is ambiguous. V was cut by 2 bases and J by 4 bases, with 5 bases left in between. The length of the CDR3 is 13 residues. CDR3 coding DNA: TGTGCCAGCAGTTTATTCTCCACCGGGGAGCTGTTTTTT. Protein: CASSLFSTGELFF.

This clonotype was observed at least ten times. The chain employs TRBV18 and TRBJ1-4; D is perhaps TRBD1 (5 bases). CDR1 is KGHSH and CDR2 is LQKENI in the germline V gene. Trimming took off 5 bases at V and 10 bases at J, with 11 bases between the two ends. This CDR3 spans 12 amino acids. Here the CDR3 reads CASSAPGGKLFF. The DNA for the CDR3 is TGTGCCAGCTCAGCGCCCGGGGGAAAACTGTTTTTT. Using reference TRBV18 and TRBJ1-4 for the parts outside the CDR3, the full variable domain is NAGVMQNPRHLVRRRGQEARLRCSPMKGHSHVYWYRQLPEEGLKFMVYLQKENIIDESGMPKERFSAEFPKEGPSILRIQQVVRGDSAAYFCASSAPGGKLFFGSGTQLSVL.

This clonotype was seen at least ten times. The chain recombines TRBV10-3 with TRBJ1-3; 9 bases match TRBD1. Germline CDR1 reads ENHRY; CDR2 reads SYGVKD. V was pared by 6 bases and J by 4 bases, with 16 bases of the junction left unmatched. CDR3 length: 18 amino acids. The CDR3 spells CAISGVSGTGSAGNTIYF. In DNA form, the CDR3 reads TGTGCCATCAGCGGCGTATCTGGGACAGGGTCGGCCGGAAACACCATATATTTT.

V usage is TRBV24-1 and J usage is TRBJ2-7; D is ambiguous. The length of the CDR3 is 14 residues. Per the germline V gene, CDR1 is KGHDR and CDR2 is SFDVKD. The V end was cut by 1 base, the J end by 0 bases, with 6 bases between. The CDR3, as DNA: TGTGCCACCAGTGATTTCGCCGGCTCCTACGAGCAGTACTTC. Its translation: CATSDFAGSYEQYF.

This clonotype is a singleton in its sample. The chain links TRBV4-2 to TRBJ2-7; D tentatively fits TRBD1 or TRBD2 (6 bases each). Trimming took off 3 bases at V and 6 bases at J, with 12 bases between the two ends. Germline CDR1 reads LGHNA; CDR2 reads YNFKEQ. The CDR3 runs 13 residues. This CDR3 reads CASSQPGGGEQYF. The DNA of the CDR3 is TGTGCCAGCAGCCAGCCCGGAGGGGGCGAGCAGTACTTC.

CDR3 residues: CASSPWGGTYEQYF. The CDR3 bases are TGTGCCAGCAGCCCCTGGGGGGGCACCTACGAGCAGTACTTC. V is TRBV7-6 and J is TRBJ2-7; possible D gene TRBD2, 7 bases. The V gene lost 5 bases and the J gene lost 2 bases, with 13 bases spanning the gap. CDR1 is SGHVS and CDR2 is FNYEAQ in the germline V gene. The CDR3 has 14 amino acids.

In its sample, this clonotype was seen many times. The chain links TRBV27 to TRBJ2-3, with TRBD1 as a possible D gene (5 bases). Germline V gives CDR1 MNHEY, CDR2 SMNVEV (reference sequence). Trimming cost V 8 bases and J 2 bases, with 20 bases left between them. CDR3 size: 16 residues. CDR3 sequence: CASLPWPGSVTDTQYF. CDR3 DNA sequence: TGTGCCAGCCTCCCTTGGCCAGGGTCGGTCACAGATACGCAGTATTTT.

This clonotype was recorded at least ten times. This chain joins TRBV7-9 and TRBJ2-5, with a tentative D call TRBD1 (5 bases). Trimming left V 1 base short and J 3 bases short, with 9 bases between. Germline V gives CDR1 SEHNR, CDR2 FQNEAQ (reference sequence). There are 14 residues in the CDR3. The CDR3 DNA is TGTGCCAGCAGCTTAGGGGGCGCGGAAGAGACCCAGTACTTC. Residues: CASSLGGAEETQYF.

This clonotype showed up many times. V gene TRBV6-2 or TRBV6-3 combines with J gene TRBJ2-7; 14 bases map to TRBD2. J gave up 4 bases and V 4 bases, and 3 bases lay outside the gene matches. Germline assignment: CDR1 MNHEY and CDR2 SVGEGT. The CDR3 spans 15 residues. Here the CDR3 DNA reads TGTGCCAGCAGTTCGGGACTAGCGGGAGTTTACGAGCAGTACTTC. Translated: CASSSGLAGVYEQYF.

This clonotype was detected only a few times. The chain joins TRBV19 to TRBJ2-7; 7 bases match TRBD1. This CDR3 is built from 16 residues. Germline V lookup: CDR1 LNHDA, CDR2 SQIVND (reference sequence). After removal of 0 bases from V and 4 bases from J, the junction contained 9 bases not matched to a gene. For the CDR3, the DNA is TGTGCCAGTAGTATAGATCCGGGGACAGCCAAGTACGAGCAGTACTTC. It yields the protein CASSIDPGTAKYEQYF.

This clonotype has a count of ten or more. The chain joins TRBV24-1 to TRBJ2-1; D is unclear. The ends were cut back, 5 bases at V and 9 bases at J, with 13 bases in the middle. Germline lookup yields CDR1 KGHDR and CDR2 SFDVKD. The CDR3 runs to 13 residues. In nucleotides, the CDR3 is TGTGCCACCAGTGGAGTGCTGACCCGTGAGCAGTTCTTC. Translation gives CATSGVLTREQFF.

This clonotype was detected ten times or more. The rearrangement joins TRBV2 to TRBJ2-2; D is undetermined. Trimming stripped 6 bases from V and 1 base from J, with 12 bases between. Germline V CDR1 and CDR2: SNHLY, FYNNEI. The CDR3 length is 15 residues. The DNA of the CDR3 is TGTGCCAGCAGCCTAAAGACGGGGAACACCGGGGAGCTGTTTTTT. This gives the protein CASSLKTGNTGELFF. The full variable domain, in which reference TRBV2 and TRBJ2-2 provide the parts outside the CDR3, is EPEVTQTPSHQVTQMGQEVILRCVPISNHLYFYWYRQILGQKVEFLVSFYNNEISEKSEIFDDQFSVERPDGSNFTLKIRSTKLEDSAMYFCASSLKTGNTGELFFGEGSRLTVL.

This clonotype was detected ten times or more. The chain recombines TRBV12-3 or TRBV12-4 with TRBJ2-1; D is unclear. This CDR3 spans 16 amino acids. V was shortened by 4 bases and J by 1 base, with 14 bases between the two germline ends. CDR3 DNA: TGTGCCAGCAGTTGGAACGGCCTACGATCCTACAATGAGCAGTTCTTC. Translation gives CASSWNGLRSYNEQFF.

This clonotype was detected many times. V usage is TRBV20-1 and J usage is TRBJ2-1; D is undetermined. The CDR3 contains 16 residues. V was clipped by 3 bases and J by 4 bases, with 19 bases between them. The germline V gene has CDR1 DFQATT and CDR2 SNEGSKA (reference sequence). CDR3 sequence reads: CSASDPSSANYNEQFF. DNA for the CDR3: TGCAGTGCTAGCGACCCCTCTAGTGCCAATTACAATGAGCAGTTCTTC.

This clonotype has more than one count but fewer than ten. The chain carries TRBV28 and TRBJ2-1; TRBD2 is a possible D gene (6 bases). V was pared by 0 bases and J by 8 bases, with 17 bases between. This CDR3 is 16 amino acids long. Germline V gene sequence: CDR1 MDHEN, CDR2 SYDVKM. CDR3 residues: CASSLWGGTSGHEQFF. The CDR3 nucleotides read TGTGCCAGCAGTTTATGGGGGGGAACCTCTGGACATGAGCAGTTCTTC.

A word on this clonotype: A single base separates this from a much larger clone, so it may be a read error. The genes are TRBV2 and TRBJ2-3, with 11 bases aligning to TRBD2. The CDR3 spans 15 residues. CDR1 is SNHLY, CDR2 FYNNEI, per germline. CDR3 bases: TGTGCCAGCAGTTACACTAGCGGGAGCACAGATACGAAGTATTTT. Translating gives CASSYTSGSTDTKYF.

This chain links TRBV28 with TRBJ2-7; D perhaps matches TRBD1 (5 bases). The germline V gene encodes CDR1 MDHEN and CDR2 SYDVKM. The germline V and J ends were trimmed by 1 base and 6 bases, with 10 bases remaining between them. The CDR3 contains 13 residues. This CDR3 is CASSLSPGFEQYF. Here the CDR3 DNA reads TGTGCCAGCAGTTTATCACCAGGGTTCGAGCAGTACTTC. Combining the CDR3 with reference TRBV28 and TRBJ2-7 gives the whole variable domain DVKVTQSSRYLVKRTGEKVFLECVQDMDHENMFWYRQDPGLGLRLIYFSYDVKMKEKGDIPEGYSVSREKKERFSLILESASTNQTSMYLCASSLSPGFEQYFGPGTRLTVT.

This clonotype has at least ten counts. This chain connects TRBV30 to TRBJ1-4, with TRBD1 identical over 9 bases. This CDR3 is 14 amino acids long. Germline V gene lookup returns CDR1 GTSNPN and CDR2 SVGIG (reference sequence). V was clipped by 4 bases and J by 8 bases; unmatched bases: 8. CDR3 in amino acids: CAWIDRGRREKLFF. CDR3 sequence (DNA): TGTGCCTGGATCGACAGGGGGAGGCGGGAAAAACTGTTTTTT.